This T cell receptor beta chain was sequenced for a study of blood T cells in healthy people across ages. Background on the study: T cells yielded about one barcoded beta molecule per two cells through template switching.

Donation came from healthy Caucasian individuals in Russia who were aged roughly 6 to 95. Study results and caveats: Lack of knowledge of donor CMV status possibly confounded expanded clonotype changes.

CDR1 and CDR2 (germline): MNHEY, SMNVEV (reference sequence). The CDR3 contains 16 residues. The V gene lost 6 bases and the J gene lost 0 bases, with 18 bases spanning the gap. This clonotype has only a few counts. Its specificity is unknown. Alongside a J-beta primer mix, a sample-barcoded 5' primer served in a second PCR lasting roughly 7 to 11 cycles. In TCRdb, the 5' RACE reads were re-called with MiXCR into one record per CDR3 protein. The top ten clones hold over 3.5% of a sample with 1.5 million to 1.9 million distinct CDR3 sequences, approximately 43% of them seen once. The rearrangement links TRBV27 to TRBJ2-7; possible D gene TRBD1, 5 bases. The specimen was blood. This TCR derives from a woman aged 18-29 years in good health. CDR3 sequence reads: CASRYPLLTDSYEQYF. As DNA, the CDR3 is TGTGCCAGCAGATACCCCCTTCTGACAGACTCCTACGAGCAGTACTTC.